This paragraph reports one T cell receptor beta chain. Its recognized antigen is unknown. No base quality values were provided; no much bigger clone lies one nucleotide off. Whole blood was collected in K2EDTA tubes by collaborating institutions according to the institutions' own protocols. For TCRbeta analysis, collaborators shipped samples as frozen whole blood, isolated PBMCs, or DNA extracted from either of those sample types. Taken from the germline V gene (reference sequence), the CDR1 and CDR2 loops are MNHEY and SMNVEV. From its cysteine to its phenylalanine, the CDR3 spans 17 amino acids. Left in the record is the CDR3 DNA by itself, 51 bases read in frame from the first base. The V end gives up 1 base and the J end 4 bases, leaving 8 bases in the junction not matched to a gene. This entry belongs to a study of blood T cell repertoires in COVID-19 (dated by TCRdb to 2018 to 2020). At the level of the whole study: The collaborator samples originated in the United States, Italy and Spain and spanned the acute and convalescent phases of COVID-19. A freely available public database, intended as a resource for researchers studying the immune response to SARS-CoV-2, is where the repertoires were released. A de-identified subject ID, COVID-19 status, age in years and sex were almost always included in the sample metadata. Subjects who had been exposed to COVID-19, were actively infected with it, or had recovered from it provided the deeply sampled blood TCRbeta repertoires that made up the dataset. HLA class I and class II types, where available, came from metadata supplied by the sample provider rather than from assay-based typing. The prospective study material was composed of cDNA or gDNA derived from T cells, B-cell-depleted T cells, or PBMCs. Samples came from the ongoing ImmuneRACE study (first 160 participants) plus 1,254 subjects from 6 global collaborators.

The immunoSEQ Assay, a bias-controlled multiplex PCR, was used to amplify TCRbeta CDR3 regions from genomic DNA. From the authors' description of their analysis: Within the assay, amplification of reference gene primers was used to estimate how many nucleated cells each sample contained. Sequence reads were collapsed and filtered to measure the absolute abundance of every unique TCRbeta CDR3 rearrangement. For each sample, productive Simpson clonality was calculated as the square root of Simpson's diversity index over productive rearrangements. TCRdb took over this immuneACCESS table, retaining in-frame rearrangements with V and J assigned. Such tables are incomplete; in checked studies, under half of the missing clones stem from an unresolved V gene, and the remainder is unexplained. That table supplies the V and J calls and clone size; D and trimming were determined from the DNA. The sample table records 150,000 or so clones; 85% of these occur just once. The top ten hold 3.3% of the sample.

The study at large found these results: How much clinical and demographic metadata was included differed by source and by participant, and the metadata was provided uncurated.

The sequenced material came from peripheral blood. The rearrangement joined TRBV27 to TRBJ1-5; 9 bases in the junction line up with TRBD1. The sequence derives from a human donor with acute or convalescent COVID-19. The donor label of this sample is uncertain. For the CDR3, the sequence is CASSLLALGQGNQPQHF. The sequenced DNA: TGTGCCAGCAGTTTATTAGCCCTGGGACAGGGAAATCAGCCCCAGCATTTT.